This T cell receptor (beta chain) was retrieved from a study of shared clonotypes between healthy human individuals. Study findings and constraints: Relative to clonotypes present in all four donors, those not shared had lower generation probabilities. Among donors, the sharing of clonotypes was expected to be influenced by sequencing depth. Only blood was sampled; tissue repertoires likely differ.

Notes on this clone: Its antigen is still unknown.

Sequencing used immunoSEQ multiplex PCR; TCRdb keeps in-frame clones, though not all of them. The repertoire has some 1,100,000 clones, about 80% of them found once; the top ten carry approximately 0.5%. CDR3 length: 16 residues. The trim removed 1 base at V and 1 base at J, leaving 5 bases unmatched. In germline, CDR1 is SNHLY, CDR2 FYNNEI. A CD45RA-negative memory subset and a CD45RA+ naive subset were separated from the CD4+ cells. Material: memory CD4+ T cells from PBMCs. Subset of the sample: CD45RA-negative fraction. The chain has TRBV2 and TRBJ1-1; 8 bases are a match to TRBD1. This receptor was taken from a man between 18 and 35 years old in good health. Some clones in this sample may be carry-over from other donors' samples. CDR3 nucleotides: TGTGCCAGCAGTGAAGTCGCAGGGGGCTCGAACACTGAAGCTTTCTTT. Its protein is CASSEVAGGSNTEAFF.